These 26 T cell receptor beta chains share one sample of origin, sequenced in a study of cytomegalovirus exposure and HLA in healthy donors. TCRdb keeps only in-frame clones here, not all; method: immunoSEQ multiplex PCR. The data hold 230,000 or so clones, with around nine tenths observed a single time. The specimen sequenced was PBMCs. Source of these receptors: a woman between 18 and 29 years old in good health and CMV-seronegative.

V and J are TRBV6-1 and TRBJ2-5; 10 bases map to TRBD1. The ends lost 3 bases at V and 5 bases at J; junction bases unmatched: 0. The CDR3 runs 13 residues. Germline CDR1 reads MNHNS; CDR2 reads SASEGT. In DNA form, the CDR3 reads TGTGCCAGCAGTGAGGGACAGGGGGAGACCCAGTACTTC. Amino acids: CASSEGQGETQYF.

The CDR3 nucleotides are TGTGCCAGCAGCAGAGGGCTAGCGGGGGTCCCCAACGAGCAGTACTTC. Translation gives CASSRGLAGVPNEQYF. The V and J genes are TRBV7-9 and TRBJ2-7; 10 positions match TRBD2. The CDR3 is made up of 16 amino acids. Trimming took 5 bases from V and 5 from J; bases not matched to a gene: 12. Per germline, CDR1 SEHNR and CDR2 FQNEAQ (reference sequence).

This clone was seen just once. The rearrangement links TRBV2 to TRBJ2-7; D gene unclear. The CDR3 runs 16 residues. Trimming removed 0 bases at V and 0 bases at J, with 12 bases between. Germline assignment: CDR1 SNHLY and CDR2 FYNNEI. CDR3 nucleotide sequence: TGTGCCAGCAGTGAAGCCCCACAGAAACCCTCCTACGAGCAGTACTTC. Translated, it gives CASSEAPQKPSYEQYF. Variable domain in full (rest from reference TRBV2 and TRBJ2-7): EPEVTQTPSHQVTQMGQEVILRCVPISNHLYFYWYRQILGQKVEFLVSFYNNEISEKSEIFDDQFSVERPDGSNFTLKIRSTKLEDSAMYFCASSEAPQKPSYEQYFGPGTRLTVT.

The CDR3 protein is CASSPTGLAGFDEQYF. The CDR3 bases are TGTGCCAGCAGTCCCACAGGACTAGCGGGATTCGACGAGCAGTACTTC. The chain combines TRBV27 with TRBJ2-7; 12 bases map to TRBD2. Germline trimming cut 5 bases from V and 5 bases from J; bases unmatched to any gene: 10. CDR1 MNHEY and CDR2 SMNVEV come from the germline V gene (reference sequence). CDR3 length: 16 residues.

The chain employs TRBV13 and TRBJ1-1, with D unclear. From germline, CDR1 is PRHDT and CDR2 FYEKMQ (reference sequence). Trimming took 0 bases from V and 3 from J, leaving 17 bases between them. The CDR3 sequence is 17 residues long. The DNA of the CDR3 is TGTGCCAGCAGCTTAGGGTCCGGGTGGCGCGGGGACACTGAAGCTTTCTTT. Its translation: CASSLGSGWRGDTEAFF.

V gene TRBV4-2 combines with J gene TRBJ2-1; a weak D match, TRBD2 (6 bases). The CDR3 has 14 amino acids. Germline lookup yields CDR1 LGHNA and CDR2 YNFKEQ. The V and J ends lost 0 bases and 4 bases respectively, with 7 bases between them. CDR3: CASSQDGGYNEQFF. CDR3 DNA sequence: TGTGCCAGCAGCCAAGATGGGGGGTACAATGAGCAGTTCTTC.

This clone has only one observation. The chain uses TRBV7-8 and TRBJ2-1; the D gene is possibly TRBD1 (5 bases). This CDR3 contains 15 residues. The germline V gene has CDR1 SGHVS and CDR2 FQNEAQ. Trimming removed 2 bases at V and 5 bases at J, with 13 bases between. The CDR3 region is CASSLIGAYDNEQFF. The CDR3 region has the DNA TGTGCCAGCAGCTTAATTGGGGCCTACGACAATGAGCAGTTCTTC.

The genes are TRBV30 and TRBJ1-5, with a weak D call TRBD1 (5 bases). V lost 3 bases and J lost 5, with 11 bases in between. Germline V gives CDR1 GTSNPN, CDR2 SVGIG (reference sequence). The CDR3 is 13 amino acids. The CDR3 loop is CAWSSWGDQPQHF. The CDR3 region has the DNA TGTGCCTGGAGCTCGTGGGGGGATCAGCCCCAGCATTTT.

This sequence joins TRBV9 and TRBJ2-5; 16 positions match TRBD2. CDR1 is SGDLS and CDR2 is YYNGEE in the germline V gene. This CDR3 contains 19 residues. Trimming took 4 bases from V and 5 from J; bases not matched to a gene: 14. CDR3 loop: CASSKSPGLAGGPGETQYF. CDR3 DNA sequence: TGTGCCAGCAGCAAATCACCGGGACTAGCGGGAGGGCCGGGGGAGACCCAGTACTTC. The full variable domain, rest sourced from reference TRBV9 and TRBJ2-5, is DSGVTQTPKHLITATGQRVTLRCSPRSGDLSVYWYQQSLDQGLQFLIQYYNGEERAKGNILERFSAQQFPDLHSELNLSSLELGDSALYFCASSKSPGLAGGPGETQYFGPGTRLLVL.

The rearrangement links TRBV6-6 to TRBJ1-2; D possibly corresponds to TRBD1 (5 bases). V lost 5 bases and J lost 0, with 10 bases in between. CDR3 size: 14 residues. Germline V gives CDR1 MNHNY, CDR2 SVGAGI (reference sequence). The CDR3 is CASSPGSSNYGYTF. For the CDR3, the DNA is TGTGCCAGCAGTCCAGGGTCCTCTAACTATGGCTACACCTTC.

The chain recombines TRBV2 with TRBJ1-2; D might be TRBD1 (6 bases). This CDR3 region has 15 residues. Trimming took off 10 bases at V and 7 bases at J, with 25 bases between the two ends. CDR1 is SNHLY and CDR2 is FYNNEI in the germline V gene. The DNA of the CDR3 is TGTGCCACCAGCAGGGGTGGATCCGGGACCGGTGGCTACACCTTC. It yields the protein CATSRGGSGTGGYTF.

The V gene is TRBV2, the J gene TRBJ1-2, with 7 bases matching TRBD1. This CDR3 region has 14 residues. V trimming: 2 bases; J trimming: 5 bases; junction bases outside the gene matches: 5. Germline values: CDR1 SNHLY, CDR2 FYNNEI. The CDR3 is CASSERQGRYGYTF. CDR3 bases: TGTGCCAGCAGTGAACGACAGGGAAGATATGGCTACACCTTC.

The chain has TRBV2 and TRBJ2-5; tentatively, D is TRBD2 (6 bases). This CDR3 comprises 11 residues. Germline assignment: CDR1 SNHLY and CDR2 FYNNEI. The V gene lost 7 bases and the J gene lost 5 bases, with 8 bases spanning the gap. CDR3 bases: TGTGCCAGCATTGGGGGGGAGACCCAGTACTTC. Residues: CASIGGETQYF.

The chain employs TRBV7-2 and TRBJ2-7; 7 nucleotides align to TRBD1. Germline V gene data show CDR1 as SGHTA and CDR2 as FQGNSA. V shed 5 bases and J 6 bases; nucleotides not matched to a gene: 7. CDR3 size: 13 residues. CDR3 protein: CASSVRGLREQYF. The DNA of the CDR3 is TGTGCCAGCAGCGTGAGGGGGCTTCGCGAGCAGTACTTC.

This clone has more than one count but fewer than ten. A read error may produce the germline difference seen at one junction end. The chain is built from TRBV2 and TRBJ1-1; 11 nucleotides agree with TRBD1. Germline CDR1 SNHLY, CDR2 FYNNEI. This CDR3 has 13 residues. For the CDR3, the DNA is TGTGCCAGCAGTGATAGTCCTCGGACAGGGGGCTGCTTT. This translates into CASSDSPRTGGCF.

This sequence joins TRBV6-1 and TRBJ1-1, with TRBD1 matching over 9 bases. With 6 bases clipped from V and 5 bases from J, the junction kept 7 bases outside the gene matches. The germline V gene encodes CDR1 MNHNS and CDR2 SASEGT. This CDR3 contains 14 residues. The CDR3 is CASSQQTGGTEAFF. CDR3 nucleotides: TGTGCCAGCAGCCAACAGACAGGGGGTACTGAAGCTTTCTTT.

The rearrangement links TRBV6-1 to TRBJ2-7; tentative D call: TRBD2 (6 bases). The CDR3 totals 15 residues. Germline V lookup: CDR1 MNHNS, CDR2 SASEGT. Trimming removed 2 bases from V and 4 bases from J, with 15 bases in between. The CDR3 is CASSEPTRNTYEQYF. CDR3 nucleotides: TGTGCCAGCAGTGAACCGACTAGAAATACGTACGAGCAGTACTTC.

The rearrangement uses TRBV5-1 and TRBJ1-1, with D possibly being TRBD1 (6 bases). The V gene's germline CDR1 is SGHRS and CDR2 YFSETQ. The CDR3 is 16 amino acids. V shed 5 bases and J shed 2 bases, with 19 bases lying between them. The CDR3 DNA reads TGCGCCAGCAGGATAAACGCAGGGGCAATCAACACTGAAGCTTTCTTT. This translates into CASRINAGAINTEAFF.

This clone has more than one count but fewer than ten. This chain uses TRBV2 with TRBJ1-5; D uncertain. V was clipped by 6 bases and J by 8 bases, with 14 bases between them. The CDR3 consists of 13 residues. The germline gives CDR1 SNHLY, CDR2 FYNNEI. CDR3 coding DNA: TGTGCCAGCAGCCTAGACTTGAGGGAGCCCCAGCATTTT. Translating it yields CASSLDLREPQHF.

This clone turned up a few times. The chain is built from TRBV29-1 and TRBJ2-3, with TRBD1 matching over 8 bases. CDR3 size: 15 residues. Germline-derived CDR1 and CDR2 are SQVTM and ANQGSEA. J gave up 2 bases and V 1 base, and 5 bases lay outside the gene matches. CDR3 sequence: CSVEARQGSTDTQYF. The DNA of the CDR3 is TGCAGCGTTGAAGCCAGACAGGGGTCCACAGATACGCAGTATTTT.

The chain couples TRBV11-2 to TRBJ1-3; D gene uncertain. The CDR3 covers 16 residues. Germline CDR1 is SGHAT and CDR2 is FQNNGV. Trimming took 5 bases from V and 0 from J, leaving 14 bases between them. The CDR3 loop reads CASSPLVLFSGNTIYF. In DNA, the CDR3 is TGTGCCAGCAGCCCTTTAGTCCTCTTCTCTGGAAACACCATATATTTT. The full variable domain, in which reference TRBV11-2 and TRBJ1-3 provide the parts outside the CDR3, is EAGVAQSPRYKIIEKRQSVAFWCNPISGHATLYWYQQILGQGPKLLIQFQNNGVVDDSQLPKDRFSAERLKGVDSTLKIQPAKLEDSAVYLCASSPLVLFSGNTIYFGEGSWLTVV.

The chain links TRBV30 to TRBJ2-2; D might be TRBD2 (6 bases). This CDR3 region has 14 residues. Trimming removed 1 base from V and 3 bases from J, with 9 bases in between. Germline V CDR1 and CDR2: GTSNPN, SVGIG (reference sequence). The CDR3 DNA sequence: TGTGCCTGGAGTGCCGGGAGTCACACCGGGGAGCTGTTTTTT. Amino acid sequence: CAWSAGSHTGELFF.

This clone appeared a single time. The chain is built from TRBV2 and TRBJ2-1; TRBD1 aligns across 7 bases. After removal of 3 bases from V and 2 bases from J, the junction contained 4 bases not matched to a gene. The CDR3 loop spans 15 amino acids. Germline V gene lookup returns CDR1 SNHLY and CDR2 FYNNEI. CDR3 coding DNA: TGTGCCAGCAGTGAGGGGCAGGGGGCCTACAATGAGCAGTTCTTC. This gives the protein CASSEGQGAYNEQFF.

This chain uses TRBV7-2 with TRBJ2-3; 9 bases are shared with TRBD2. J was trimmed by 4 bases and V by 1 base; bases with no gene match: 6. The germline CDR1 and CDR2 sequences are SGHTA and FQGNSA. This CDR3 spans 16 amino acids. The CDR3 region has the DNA TGTGCCAGCAGCTTAGGCGGGACTAGCAGGGCAGATACGCAGTATTTT. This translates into CASSLGGTSRADTQYF.

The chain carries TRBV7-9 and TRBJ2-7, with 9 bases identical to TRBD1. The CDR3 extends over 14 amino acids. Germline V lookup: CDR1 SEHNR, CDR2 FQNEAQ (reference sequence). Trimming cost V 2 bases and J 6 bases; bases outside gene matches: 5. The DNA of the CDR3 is TGTGCCAGCAGCTTACCGGGACAGGGAGCCGAGCAGTACTTC. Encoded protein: CASSLPGQGAEQYF.

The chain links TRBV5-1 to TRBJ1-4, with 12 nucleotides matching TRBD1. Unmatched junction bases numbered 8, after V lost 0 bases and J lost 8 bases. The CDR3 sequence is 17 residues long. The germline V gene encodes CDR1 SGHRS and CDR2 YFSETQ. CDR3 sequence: CASSLGGTGGREEKLFF. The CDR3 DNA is TGCGCCAGCAGCTTGGGAGGGACAGGGGGCCGAGAGGAAAAACTGTTTTTT.